The next 19 T cell receptor beta chains were all read from a single sample in a study of early T cells in non-severe SARS-CoV-2 infection. TCRdb redid the calling of the 5' RACE reads with MiXCR, one entry per CDR3 protein. The top ten hold around 6% of the sample, which has fewer than 85,000 distinct CDR3 sequences, less than 15% seen once. Sequencing used whole blood. The source is an adult who was a healthcare worker with PCR-confirmed SARS-CoV-2 infection or an uninfected control (not recorded which).

This clonotype has only a few counts. The gene calls are TRBV28 and TRBJ2-7; D call uncertain. The CDR3 covers 13 residues. V was trimmed by 5 bases and J by 5 bases, leaving 13 bases between them. Germline CDR1 is MDHEN and CDR2 is SYDVKM. The CDR3: CASSPLNDHEQYF. The CDR3, as DNA: TGTGCCAGCAGTCCCCTAAATGATCACGAGCAGTACTTC.

The sample holds a few counts of this clonotype. V and J are TRBV6-2 or TRBV6-3 and TRBJ2-1, with TRBD1 as a possible D gene (5 bases). Trimming left V 6 bases short and J 8 bases short, with 8 bases between. Looked up from germline, CDR1 is MNHEY and CDR2 is SVGEGT. There are 11 residues in the CDR3. The chain's CDR3 is CASSRVDEQFF. The DNA for the CDR3 is TGTGCCAGCAGCAGGGTTGATGAGCAGTTCTTC.

This chain links TRBV7-2 with TRBJ2-3; D is ambiguous. CDR3 length: 12 residues. V lost 3 bases to trimming and J lost 8 bases, with 9 bases between them. Germline loops: CDR1 SGHTA, CDR2 FQGNSA. The CDR3 region is CASSFRTSTQYF. The CDR3 DNA reads as TGTGCCAGCAGCTTTCGGACCTCTACGCAGTATTTT.

This clonotype was counted a few times. The rearrangement uses TRBV4-1 and TRBJ1-1, with 10 bases fitting TRBD1. Trimming removed 4 bases from V and 0 bases from J; junction bases left unmatched: 8. This CDR3 contains 17 residues. Germline CDR1 reads MGHRA; CDR2 reads YSYEKL. DNA of the CDR3: TGCGCCAGCAGCCTGGGACAGGGGAGGGTGATGAACACTGAAGCTTTCTTT. Amino acid sequence: CASSLGQGRVMNTEAFF.

This clonotype was observed at least ten times. The rearrangement joins TRBV6-1 to TRBJ1-5; 9 nucleotides match TRBD1. Germline loops: CDR1 MNHNS, CDR2 SASEGT. There are 17 residues in the CDR3. V lost 3 bases, J lost 2 bases, and 8 bases stayed unmatched. The DNA of the CDR3 is TGTGCCAGCAGTGATTTTGACAGGGGGGCTCGCAATCAGCCCCAGCATTTT. Protein sequence: CASSDFDRGARNQPQHF.

This clonotype was counted a few times. The rearrangement uses TRBV7-7 and TRBJ2-5, with a weak D call TRBD1 (5 bases). The length of the CDR3 is 13 residues. The ends were cut back, 1 base at V and 5 bases at J, with 8 bases in the middle. Germline V CDR1 and CDR2: SSHAT, FNYEAQ (reference sequence). The CDR3 here is CASSLGRVETQYF. CDR3 DNA: TGTGCCAGCAGCTTAGGCAGGGTTGAGACCCAGTACTTC.

The chain has TRBV7-9 and TRBJ1-3; D is unresolved. V was pared by 5 bases and J by 0 bases, with 11 bases between. CDR1 and CDR2 from the germline V gene are SEHNR and FQNEAQ (reference sequence). The CDR3 is 15 residues long. CDR3 DNA: TGTGCCAGCAGCCTCGAACAGATCTCTGGAAACACCATATATTTT. It translates to CASSLEQISGNTIYF.

The chain employs TRBV27 and TRBJ1-1; TRBD1 is a possible D gene (5 bases). Trimming pared 5 bases from V and 4 bases from J, leaving 17 bases between. CDR1 is MNHEY and CDR2 is SMNVEV in the germline V gene (reference sequence). CDR3 length: 15 amino acids. CDR3 protein: CASSARWGGGTEAFF. In DNA form, the CDR3 reads TGTGCCAGCAGTGCCCGTTGGGGGGGAGGCACTGAAGCTTTCTTT.

The rearrangement uses TRBV6-5 and TRBJ2-7; D is possibly TRBD2 (5 bases). This CDR3 is built from 15 residues. Trimming took off 5 bases at V and 2 bases at J, with 16 bases between the two ends. Germline V gene data show CDR1 as MNHEY and CDR2 as SVGAGI. The CDR3 protein is CASSPQRGLTYEQYF. The CDR3 bases are TGTGCCAGCAGTCCCCAGCGCGGGTTAACCTACGAGCAGTACTTC.

The gene calls are TRBV10-1 and TRBJ2-5; D tentatively fits TRBD1 or TRBD2 (5 bases each). Looked up from germline, CDR1 is WNHNN and CDR2 is SYGVQD (reference sequence). Trimming removed 4 bases from V and 1 base from J, with 13 bases in between. The CDR3 is 15 amino acids. CDR3 protein: CASSGGSGLQETQYF. CDR3 nucleotides: TGCGCCAGCAGTGGGGGGTCAGGGCTCCAAGAGACCCAGTACTTC.

This chain's CDR3 is CASSSYPTLWGGAYEQYF. The DNA of the CDR3 is TGTGCCAGCAGTTCTTATCCCACGTTGTGGGGGGGCGCCTACGAGCAGTACTTC. The chain has TRBV12-3 or TRBV12-4 and TRBJ2-7; a weak D match, TRBD2 (7 bases). The CDR3 sequence is 18 residues long. V lost 4 bases and J 2 bases, leaving 24 bases between the germline ends.

A word on this clonotype: This may arise from a read error, as a much more abundant clone is one base away. The chain has TRBV3-1 and TRBJ2-2; D not certain. The CDR3 consists of 14 residues. CDR1 and CDR2 from the germline V gene are LGHDT and YNNKEL (reference sequence). V shed 0 bases and J shed 7 bases, with 9 bases lying between them. CDR3 bases: TGTGCCAGCAGCCAAGAGGTGGGCGGCGGGGAGCTGTTTTTT. Its protein is CASSQEVGGGELFF.

This clonotype has a handful of counts. The CDR3 bases are TGCGCCAGCAGCTTGGAGACTAGCGGAGAGACCCAGTACTTC. It translates to CASSLETSGETQYF. This chain connects TRBV5-1 to TRBJ2-5; 9 bases map to TRBD2. This CDR3 is built from 14 residues. Germline lookup yields CDR1 SGHRS and CDR2 YFSETQ. V dropped 0 bases and J dropped 4; count of bases not matched to a gene: 1.

The chain links TRBV27 to TRBJ1-1, with 7 bases matching TRBD1. Trimming at V came to 5 bases and at J to 4 bases, leaving 13 bases not matched to a gene. This CDR3 spans 16 amino acids. CDR1 and CDR2 from the germline V gene are MNHEY and SMNVEV (reference sequence). CDR3 residues: CASSPNPGQRFTEAFF. CDR3 DNA sequence: TGTGCCAGCAGTCCAAACCCGGGACAGAGATTCACTGAAGCTTTCTTT.

This clonotype occurred a few times. V and J are TRBV19 and TRBJ2-6; tentative D call: TRBD1 (5 bases). The CDR3 runs 15 residues. Trimming took 2 bases from V and 11 from J, leaving 16 bases between them. Germline V gene lookup returns CDR1 LNHDA and CDR2 SQIVND (reference sequence). CDR3 region: CASSISSTATHVLTF. CDR3 sequence (DNA): TGTGCCAGTAGTATATCTTCGACAGCCACACACGTCCTGACTTTC.

The CDR3 DNA reads as TGTGCCAGCAGCCGCAGGGGCTCCTACAATGAGCAGTTCTTC. Residues: CASSRRGSYNEQFF. The rearrangement links TRBV3-1 to TRBJ2-1, with D possibly being TRBD1 (6 bases). Per germline, CDR1 LGHDT and CDR2 YNNKEL (reference sequence). The CDR3 contains 14 residues. V was pared by 4 bases and J by 0 bases, with 7 bases between.

This clonotype showed up just a few times. The chain uses TRBV5-1 and TRBJ1-4; no clear D. The CDR3 is made up of 14 amino acids. Per germline, CDR1 SGHRS and CDR2 YFSETQ. V lost 3 bases, J lost 10 bases, and 16 bases lay in between. CDR3 in DNA: TGCGCCAGCAGCTCGACCTGGGGAGAGGGAAAACTGTTTTTT. Its translation is CASSSTWGEGKLFF.

The J gene is TRBJ1-5, the V gene TRBV28; possible D gene TRBD1, 5 bases. CDR3 size: 15 residues. CDR1 is MDHEN, CDR2 SYDVKM, per germline. V lost 5 bases to trimming and J lost 2 bases, with 13 bases between them. The CDR3 protein is CASSQSQGGNQPQHF. DNA of the CDR3: TGTGCCAGCAGTCAGTCCCAGGGTGGCAATCAGCCCCAGCATTTT. The full variable domain, in which reference TRBV28 and TRBJ1-5 provide the parts outside the CDR3, is DVKVTQSSRYLVKRTGEKVFLECVQDMDHENMFWYRQDPGLGLRLIYFSYDVKMKEKGDIPEGYSVSREKKERFSLILESASTNQTSMYLCASSQSQGGNQPQHFGDGTRLSIL.

This clonotype was detected ten times or more. The chain recombines TRBV5-4 with TRBJ1-2; D remains unclear. The V end was cut by 2 bases, the J end by 2 bases, with 7 bases between. Germline V gene data show CDR1 as SGHNT and CDR2 as YYREEE (reference sequence). CDR3 size: 13 residues. The CDR3 spells CASSFTTNYGYTF. For the CDR3, the DNA is TGTGCCAGCAGCTTTACAACGAACTATGGCTACACCTTC.